Presented here are 31 T cell receptor beta chains from one specimen sequenced in a study of blood T cell repertoires in COVID-19. Sequencing was performed with immunoSEQ multiplex PCR; in TCRdb, only in-frame clones are kept and a portion is missing. Of roughly 140,000 clones in the sample, over 70% were seen once. Sample: peripheral blood. Every receptor here comes from a man aged 50 to 60 with active or convalescent COVID-19.

This clone was seen a single time. The chain joins TRBV27 to TRBJ1-2, with 11 positions matching TRBD1. This CDR3 region has 16 residues. Losses at the gene ends were 4 bases for V and 8 bases for J; bases not matched to a gene: 12. Germline V lookup: CDR1 MNHEY, CDR2 SMNVEV (reference sequence). CDR3 amino acids: CASSSAGQGGSGGYTF. Written as DNA, the CDR3 is TGTGCCAGCAGTTCCGCGGGACAGGGGGGTAGCGGCGGCTACACCTTC.

This chain joins TRBV11-2 and TRBJ1-6, with 7 bases matching TRBD1. Germline trimming cut 5 bases from V and 7 bases from J; bases unmatched to any gene: 5. The CDR3 totals 14 residues. Germline-derived CDR1 and CDR2 are SGHAT and FQNNGV. In DNA form, the CDR3 reads TGTGCCAGCAGCCAGACAGGGATGAATTCACCCCTCCACTTT. It is translated as CASSQTGMNSPLHF.

The chain carries TRBV9 and TRBJ2-3; maybe TRBD1 (6 bases). Germline CDR1 and CDR2: SGDLS and YYNGEE. Trimming shortened V by 0 bases and J by 3 bases, and 14 bases separated the two germline ends. The CDR3 runs 16 residues. DNA for the CDR3: TGTGCCAGCAGCGTAGAGGGCAGGGGTGGGACAGATACGCAGTATTTT. Amino acids: CASSVEGRGGTDTQYF. The full variable domain, with the rest looked up from reference TRBV9 and TRBJ2-3, is DSGVTQTPKHLITATGQRVTLRCSPRSGDLSVYWYQQSLDQGLQFLIQYYNGEERAKGNILERFSAQQFPDLHSELNLSSLELGDSALYFCASSVEGRGGTDTQYFGPGTRLTVL.

This clone was observed a handful of times. V is TRBV28 and J is TRBJ1-6; no clear D. The CDR3 has 14 residues. V shed 6 bases and J shed 6 bases, with 12 bases lying between them. Per germline, CDR1 MDHEN and CDR2 SYDVKM. CDR3 protein: CASRILATNSPLHF. The CDR3 DNA follows: TGTGCCAGCAGAATATTGGCCACTAATTCACCCCTCCACTTT.

This clone was seen only once. This chain connects TRBV5-1 to TRBJ2-1; D uncertain. V was cut by 7 bases and J by 9 bases, with 17 bases left in between. The germline gives CDR1 SGHRS, CDR2 YFSETQ. This CDR3 spans 13 amino acids. CDR3 sequence: CASWRQDNSEQFF. The CDR3 nucleotides are TGCGCCAGCTGGCGTCAGGATAATAGTGAGCAGTTCTTC.

V gene TRBV6-4 combines with J gene TRBJ2-7; 12 nucleotides align to TRBD1. Trimming at V came to 5 bases and at J to 2 bases, leaving 4 bases not matched to a gene. This CDR3 is built from 15 residues. Germline CDR1 is MRHNA and CDR2 is SNTAGT. As DNA, the CDR3 is TGTGCCAGCAGTTTCCGGGACAGGGGGCCCTACGAGCAGTACTTC. It encodes CASSFRDRGPYEQYF.

The gene calls are TRBV4-1 and TRBJ2-1, with D unclear. Per the germline V gene, CDR1 is MGHRA and CDR2 is YSYEKL. Trimming took off 1 base at V and 4 bases at J, with 17 bases between the two ends. This CDR3 has 17 residues. This CDR3 reads CASSQGGTRRLYNEQFF. For the CDR3, the DNA is TGCGCCAGCAGCCAAGGAGGTACCCGACGTCTGTACAATGAGCAGTTCTTC.

The chain uses TRBV9 and TRBJ1-2; perhaps TRBD1 as D (5 bases). This CDR3 spans 15 amino acids. The V end was cut by 2 bases, the J end by 0 bases, with 11 bases between. Per germline, CDR1 SGDLS and CDR2 YYNGEE. The CDR3 nucleotides read TGTGCCAGCAGCGTGGCCAGGGACTCTAACTATGGCTACACCTTC. It codes for CASSVARDSNYGYTF.

As for this clone: Additional DNA sequences in this sample encode the identical CDR3. The V call is TRBV7-2, the J call TRBJ2-7, with TRBD2 matching 8 bases. This CDR3 spans 15 amino acids. J was trimmed by 2 bases and V by 3 bases; bases with no gene match: 6. The germline V gene encodes CDR1 SGHTA and CDR2 FQGNSA. The CDR3 sequence is CASSLRLAGPYEQYF. The CDR3 bases are TGTGCCAGCAGCTTGAGGCTAGCGGGCCCCTACGAGCAGTACTTC. The full variable domain, in which reference TRBV7-2 and TRBJ2-7 provide the parts outside the CDR3, is GAGVSQSPSNKVTEKGKDVELRCDPISGHTALYWYRQSLGQGLEFLIYFQGNSAPDKSGLPSDRFSAERTGGSVSTLTIQRTQQEDSAVYLCASSLRLAGPYEQYFGPGTRLTVT.

This clone was recorded only once. The V gene is TRBV3-1 (or the pseudogene TRBV3-2), the J gene TRBJ2-6, with unresolved D. The germline gives CDR1 LGHDT, CDR2 YNNKEL (reference sequence). Trimming cost V 8 bases and J 0 bases, with 11 bases left between them. This CDR3 is 15 amino acids long. CDR3 protein: CASSYSRSGANVLTF. CDR3 bases: TGTGCCAGCTCCTACAGCCGCTCTGGGGCCAACGTCCTGACTTTC.

V usage is TRBV7-9 and J usage is TRBJ2-1; 8 nucleotides agree with TRBD2. The V gene's germline CDR1 is SEHNR and CDR2 FQNEAQ (reference sequence). The CDR3 loop spans 15 amino acids. V was pared by 3 bases and J by 5 bases, with 6 bases of the junction left unmatched. The CDR3 DNA reads as TGTGCCAGCAGCTTGGGGACTAGTTGGGACAATGAGCAGTTCTTC. It codes for CASSLGTSWDNEQFF.

V gene TRBV7-9 combines with J gene TRBJ2-3; 7 bases align to TRBD1. Germline CDR1 and CDR2: SEHNR and FQNEAQ (reference sequence). The ends lost 1 base at V and 6 bases at J; junction bases unmatched: 7. This CDR3 contains 15 residues. The CDR3 protein is CASSLVDRDRDTQYF. The CDR3 DNA sequence: TGTGCCAGCAGCTTAGTTGACAGGGATCGTGATACGCAGTATTTT.

This clone appeared a few times. The chain recombines TRBV5-4 with TRBJ1-3, with unresolved D. V shed 0 bases and J shed 4 bases, with 14 bases lying between them. CDR3 length: 16 residues. Germline V CDR1 and CDR2: SGHNT, YYREEE (reference sequence). The CDR3: CASSLEPNRGGNTIYF. In DNA form, the CDR3 reads TGTGCCAGCAGCTTGGAGCCAAACCGGGGAGGAAACACCATATATTTT.

CDR3 nucleotide sequence: TGTGCCAGCAGCAAACCAGCGAAGGGACTAGCGCCAAACACCGGGGAGCTGTTTTTT. It yields the protein CASSKPAKGLAPNTGELFF. V and J are TRBV21-1 and TRBJ2-2; the table calls TRBD2, which could not be checked here. TRBV21-1 is a pseudogene locus. This CDR3 spans 19 amino acids.

The genes are TRBV11-2 and TRBJ2-3; 9 nucleotides agree with TRBD1. The CDR3 covers 16 residues. Germline assignment: CDR1 SGHAT and CDR2 FQNNGV. V dropped 3 bases and J dropped 0; count of bases not matched to a gene: 4. The CDR3 DNA reads as TGTGCCAGCAGCTTCACAGGGGGCTTTAGCACAGATACGCAGTATTTT. Translation gives CASSFTGGFSTDTQYF.

This chain uses TRBV7-9 with TRBJ2-7; possibly TRBD1 for D (5 bases). This CDR3 is 15 amino acids long. The ends were cut back, 5 bases at V and 7 bases at J, with 21 bases in the middle. The germline V gene encodes CDR1 SEHNR and CDR2 FQNEAQ (reference sequence). The CDR3 nucleotides read TGTGCCAGCAGCCCCAGGCAGGGCATTCCTGGGGAGCAGTACTTC. Translated, it gives CASSPRQGIPGEQYF.

The chain joins TRBV24-1 to TRBJ2-7, with 14 bases aligning to TRBD2. From germline, CDR1 is KGHDR and CDR2 SFDVKD. CDR3 length: 16 amino acids. J was trimmed by 4 bases and V by 1 base; bases with no gene match: 2. For the CDR3, the DNA is TGTGCCACCAGTGATTTCGGGACTAGCGGGAGTTACGAGCAGTACTTC. Its protein is CATSDFGTSGSYEQYF.

The rearrangement uses TRBV13 and TRBJ2-3, with 14 positions matching TRBD2. Per germline, CDR1 PRHDT and CDR2 FYEKMQ (reference sequence). The CDR3 contains 18 residues. V shed 5 bases and J 0 bases; nucleotides not matched to a gene: 7. The CDR3 spells CASSAGLAGDWSTDTQYF. Here the CDR3 DNA reads TGTGCCAGCAGCGCGGGACTAGCGGGAGACTGGAGCACAGATACGCAGTATTTT. The full variable domain, its missing parts supplied by reference TRBV13 and TRBJ2-3, is AAGVIQSPRHLIKEKRETATLKCYPIPRHDTVYWYQQGPGQDPQFLISFYEKMQSDKGSIPDRFSAQQFSDYHSELNMSSLELGDSALYFCASSAGLAGDWSTDTQYFGPGTRLTVL.

In nucleotides, the CDR3 is TGTGCCAGCAGCCAGGACAGGGGGGAAACCTATAATTCACCCCTCCACTTT. Translating it yields CASSQDRGETYNSPLHF. The chain recombines TRBV7-9 with TRBJ1-6; 10 bases map to TRBD1. There are 17 residues in the CDR3. The germline V gene has CDR1 SEHNR and CDR2 FQNEAQ (reference sequence). Trimming at V came to 5 bases and at J to 2 bases, leaving 6 bases not matched to a gene. Drawing the rest from reference TRBV7-9 and TRBJ1-6, the complete variable domain is DTGVSQNPRHKITKRGQNVTFRCDPISEHNRLYWYRQTLGQGPEFLTYFQNEAQLEKSRLLSDRFSAERPKGSFSTLEIQRTEQGDSAMYLCASSQDRGETYNSPLHFGNGTRLTVT.

V usage is TRBV2 and J usage is TRBJ2-1, with 13 bases matching TRBD2. The CDR3 is 15 amino acids. With 4 bases clipped from V and 9 bases from J, the junction kept 6 bases outside the gene matches. CDR1 and CDR2 (germline): SNHLY, FYNNEI. The CDR3 loop is CASSGTSGRSGEQFF. CDR3 bases: TGTGCCAGCAGTGGGACTAGCGGGAGAAGCGGTGAGCAGTTCTTC.

This clone was seen once. The chain is built from TRBV7-6 and TRBJ2-3; 12 bases fit TRBD2. Germline V gene lookup returns CDR1 SGHVS and CDR2 FNYEAQ. The CDR3 is 15 residues long. V dropped 4 bases and J dropped 2; count of bases not matched to a gene: 1. The CDR3 sequence is CASSWTSGDTDTQYF. The CDR3 DNA reads TGTGCCAGCAGCTGGACTAGCGGGGACACAGATACGCAGTATTTT.

The chain carries TRBV7-3 and TRBJ2-1, with a weak D call TRBD2 (6 bases). The CDR3 runs 13 residues. The germline V gene has CDR1 SGHTA and CDR2 FQGTGA. V lost 2 bases and J lost 5, with 7 bases in between. CDR3 sequence (DNA): TGTGCCAGCAGCTTACAGCGGGACAATGAGCAGTTCTTC. Its protein product is CASSLQRDNEQFF.

V and J are TRBV9 and TRBJ2-2; 8 positions match TRBD2. CDR1 is SGDLS and CDR2 is YYNGEE in the germline V gene. The trim removed 4 bases at V and 8 bases at J, leaving 10 bases unmatched. The CDR3 loop spans 15 amino acids. CDR3 sequence (DNA): TGTGCCAGCAGCCACATCGCGGCGGGAGGAGGGGAGCTGTTTTTT. It codes for CASSHIAAGGGELFF.

This chain links TRBV11-3 with TRBJ2-1; 12 bases are a match to TRBD2. The V and J ends lost 1 base and 9 bases, in that order; junction bases with no gene match: 4. CDR3 length equals 15 residues. The germline gives CDR1 SGHNT, CDR2 YENEEA. The CDR3 coding sequence is TGTGCCAGCAGCTTAGGACTAGCGGGAGTCACTGAGCAGTTCTTC. Translation: CASSLGLAGVTEQFF.

The gene calls are TRBV10-2 and TRBJ2-1, with D possibly being TRBD1 (5 bases). The CDR3 runs to 17 residues. Germline CDR1 and CDR2: WSHSY and SAAADI. With 2 bases removed from V and 0 bases from J, the gap between germline ends came to 14 bases. In DNA, the CDR3 is TGCGCCAGCAGTGAGAGTAAGGGGCTGAGCTCCTACAATGAGCAGTTCTTC. Its translation: CASSESKGLSSYNEQFF.

The chain recombines TRBV28 with TRBJ1-2; TRBD1 might be the D (6 bases). Germline loops: CDR1 MDHEN, CDR2 SYDVKM. Trimming took 2 bases from V and 4 from J, leaving 11 bases between them. This CDR3 comprises 14 residues. The CDR3 loop is CASSLQAGVYGYTF. The CDR3 nucleotides read TGTGCCAGCAGTTTACAGGCAGGGGTCTATGGCTACACCTTC.

The chain carries TRBV9 and TRBJ1-3; the D is unclear. The germline V gene encodes CDR1 SGDLS and CDR2 YYNGEE. The germline V and J ends were trimmed by 0 bases and 4 bases, with 5 bases remaining between them. The CDR3 totals 13 residues. In DNA, the CDR3 is TGTGCCAGCAGCGTAGACGAGGGAAACACCATATATTTT. Residues: CASSVDEGNTIYF.

The count of this clone is one. The chain uses TRBV29-1 and TRBJ1-3; D may be TRBD1 (5 bases). Germline assignment: CDR1 SQVTM and CDR2 ANQGSEA. This CDR3 has 12 amino acids. Deletions cut 7 bases from V and 2 bases from J, with 9 bases between. The CDR3 here is CSAAGPGNTIYF. Written as DNA, the CDR3 is TGCAGCGCGGCAGGGCCTGGAAACACCATATATTTT. Full variable domain (outside the CDR3, taken from reference TRBV29-1 and TRBJ1-3): SAVISQKPSRDICQRGTSLTIQCQVDSQVTMMFWYRQQPGQSLTLIATANQGSEATYESGFVIDKFPISRPNLTFSTLTVSNMSPEDSSIYLCSAAGPGNTIYFGEGSWLTVV.

This rearrangement joins TRBV27 to TRBJ2-3; 12 bases map to TRBD2. The trim removed 3 bases at V and 5 bases at J, leaving 9 bases unmatched. The CDR3 has 17 residues. CDR1 and CDR2 from the germline V gene are MNHEY and SMNVEV (reference sequence). The CDR3 spells CASSLATSGSRGDTQYF. CDR3 nucleotide sequence: TGTGCCAGCAGTTTGGCGACTAGCGGGAGTAGGGGAGATACGCAGTATTTT.

CDR3 DNA: TGTGCCAGCAGCCTGTCGACAGGGGGCGGTCAGCCCCAGCATTTT. Protein: CASSLSTGGGQPQHF. This chain connects TRBV13 to TRBJ1-5, with 10 positions matching TRBD1. The CDR3 extends over 15 amino acids. Germline CDR1 and CDR2: PRHDT and FYEKMQ (reference sequence). Germline trimming cut 5 bases from V and 6 bases from J; bases unmatched to any gene: 7.

The chain is built from TRBV5-4 and TRBJ2-1, with D maybe TRBD1 (6 bases). V lost 5 bases and J 5 bases, leaving 11 bases between the germline ends. The CDR3 contains 13 residues. CDR1 and CDR2 from the germline V gene are SGHNT and YYREEE (reference sequence). The CDR3 nucleotides are TGTGCCAGCAGTTGGGGGCCAGACAATGAGCAGTTCTTC. Its translation: CASSWGPDNEQFF.